The text below deals with one T cell receptor (beta chain). The record originates from a study of regulatory T cells in long-lasting Graves disease. Construction of TCR beta libraries relied on iRepertoire HTBI primers and on Arm-PCR targeting CDR3 regions. TCRdb used MiXCR to reprocess the multiplex PCR reads, holding one entry per CDR3 protein. This table holds about 470,000 distinct CDR3 sequences, more than 13% found once. Germline V gene lookup returns CDR1 SGHAT and CDR2 FQNNGV. The CDR3 spans 13 residues. Trimming removed 5 bases from V and 3 bases from J; junction bases left unmatched: 4. Described time point: newly diagnosed GD, antithyroid drugs for less than 3 months. The TCR library was prepared using RNA isolated from PBMCs. This same sample was also part of a study on T cells in Graves' hyperthyroidism and ophthalmopathy.

The rearrangement links TRBV11-2 to TRBJ2-7; TRBD2 agrees at 7 bases. The input for sequencing was peripheral blood mononuclear cells (PBMCs), taken at new diagnosis, from a patient treated with antithyroid drugs. This clonotype was obtained from a woman aged 30 to 39 with Graves disease. The CDR3 coding sequence is TGTGCCAGCAGCCCTCAGCGGGGCTACGAGCAGTACTTC. This codes for CASSPQRGYEQYF.